The 27 T cell receptor beta chains listed next were all sequenced from one sample in a study of OX40 agonist ivuxolimab in advanced cancers. Profiled with immunoSEQ multiplex PCR; TCRdb holds only in-frame clones, not every one. This sample has tens of thousands of clones, with 80% to 90% found just once. This specimen consisted of CD4+ or CD8+ T cells sorted from blood, obtained in a trial of the OX40 agonist ivuxolimab. The receptors were gathered from an adult with an advanced solid tumor such as melanoma, head and neck, liver or kidney cancer.

The sample holds one count of this clone. In DNA, the CDR3 is TGTGCCATCGCTAAGACAGGGGGCCAACCCTATGGCTACACCTTC. Residues: CAIAKTGGQPYGYTF. The chain is built from TRBV10-3 and TRBJ1-2, with 10 bases lining up with TRBD1. The germline V gene has CDR1 ENHRY and CDR2 SYGVKD. V shed 8 bases and J 4 bases; nucleotides not matched to a gene: 10. This CDR3 contains 15 residues.

The chain uses TRBV5-1 and TRBJ1-1, with D unresolved. The germline gives CDR1 SGHRS, CDR2 YFSETQ. There are 15 residues in the CDR3. The V gene lost 0 bases and the J gene lost 0 bases, with 9 bases spanning the gap. The CDR3 here is CASSLVGGMNTEAFF. In DNA form, the CDR3 reads TGCGCCAGCAGCTTGGTAGGAGGAATGAACACTGAAGCTTTCTTT.

J is TRBJ2-3 and V is TRBV19, with D possibly TRBD1 on 5 matching bases. Trimming took off 8 bases at V and 3 bases at J, with 12 bases between the two ends. CDR3 length: 13 amino acids. Germline loops: CDR1 LNHDA, CDR2 SQIVND (reference sequence). The CDR3 here is CASLGRLTDTQYF. As DNA, the CDR3 is TGTGCCAGTTTGGGGCGTTTGACAGATACGCAGTATTTT.

The J gene is TRBJ2-3, the V gene TRBV27; D remains unclear. V was cut by 3 bases and J by 1 base, with 5 bases left in between. The CDR3 is 13 amino acids. Looked up from germline, CDR1 is MNHEY and CDR2 is SMNVEV (reference sequence). The DNA of the CDR3 is TGTGCCAGCAGTTTCCAGGGCACAGATACGCAGTATTTT. It yields the protein CASSFQGTDTQYF.

The chain joins TRBV21-1 to TRBJ2-2; TRBD2 is the table's D call and was not checked against the DNA. TRBV21-1 corresponds to a pseudogene. The CDR3 has 11 residues. The DNA of the CDR3 is TGTGCCGTCGGTCCACCCGGGGAGCTGTTTTTT. It codes for CAVGPPGELFF.

The chain joins TRBV14 to TRBJ2-1; 13 nucleotides agree with TRBD2. After removal of 1 base from V and 4 bases from J, the junction contained 1 base not matched to a gene. This CDR3 has 16 residues. Germline CDR1 is SGHDN and CDR2 is FVKESK. The CDR3 DNA sequence: TGTGCCAGCAGCCAAGTACTAGCGGGAGGGTACAATGAGCAGTTCTTC. Encoded protein: CASSQVLAGGYNEQFF.

The rearrangement uses TRBV6-6 and TRBJ1-2; D perhaps matches TRBD1 (5 bases). This CDR3 comprises 14 residues. CDR1 and CDR2 from the germline V gene are MNHNY and SVGAGI (reference sequence). V lost 5 bases to trimming and J lost 8 bases, with 18 bases between them. The CDR3 spells CASSPGRTPRGYTF. The CDR3, as DNA: TGTGCCAGCAGTCCGGGACGCACACCCCGAGGCTACACCTTC.

This chain connects TRBV4-2 to TRBJ1-1, with a tentative D call TRBD1 (5 bases). From germline, CDR1 is LGHNA and CDR2 YNFKEQ. The CDR3 loop spans 14 amino acids. Trimming removed 7 bases from V and 2 bases from J, with 14 bases in between. The CDR3 protein is CASIIIGGNTEAFF. The CDR3 coding sequence is TGTGCCAGCATCATTATCGGGGGAAACACTGAAGCTTTCTTT.

V gene TRBV11-2 combines with J gene TRBJ2-1; 9 bases map to TRBD2. V lost 5 bases and J lost 3; bases outside the gene matches: 5. CDR1 is SGHAT and CDR2 is FQNNGV in the germline V gene. CDR3 length: 15 amino acids. CDR3 nucleotide sequence: TGTGCCAGCAGCCCGTGGACTAGCGACTACAATGAGCAGTTCTTC. Encoded protein: CASSPWTSDYNEQFF.

The chain uses TRBV7-3 and TRBJ2-1; D might be TRBD2 (6 bases). Germline V gene lookup returns CDR1 SGHTA and CDR2 FQGTGA. This CDR3 is 12 amino acids long. V was trimmed by 8 bases and J by 10 bases, leaving 15 bases between them. CDR3 region: CASATGEREQFF. In DNA form, the CDR3 reads TGTGCCAGCGCGACGGGGGAGCGGGAGCAGTTCTTC.

CDR3 amino acids: CASSIRDYSNQPQHF. The CDR3 DNA reads TGTGCCAGTAGCATCAGGGACTATAGCAATCAGCCCCAGCATTTT. The gene calls are TRBV19 and TRBJ1-5; D is perhaps TRBD1 (5 bases). The V gene's germline CDR1 is LNHDA and CDR2 SQIVND (reference sequence). V lost 6 bases and J lost 0, with 12 bases in between. The CDR3 runs 15 residues.

This clone was recorded once. CDR3 sequence (DNA): TGTGCCAGCAGCTTGGCCGATAGCGGGAACATTCAGTACTTC. Residues: CASSLADSGNIQYF. The V gene is TRBV4-2, the J gene TRBJ2-4; 7 bases match TRBD2. Unmatched junction bases numbered 8, after V lost 5 bases and J lost 7 bases. The CDR3 length is 14 residues. CDR1 is LGHNA, CDR2 YNFKEQ, per germline.

The chain employs TRBV5-5 and TRBJ2-2; 7 bases align to TRBD1. The CDR3 loop spans 14 amino acids. V dropped 4 bases and J dropped 5; count of bases not matched to a gene: 5. Germline V gene sequence: CDR1 SGHKS, CDR2 YYEKEE (reference sequence). This chain's CDR3 is CASSTDRRTGELFF. The CDR3 DNA is TGTGCCAGCAGCACGGACAGGAGAACCGGGGAGCTGTTTTTT.

The chain joins TRBV6-6 to TRBJ1-2; D is unclear. This CDR3 has 12 amino acids. V was trimmed by 5 bases and J by 8 bases, leaving 12 bases between them. Germline assignment: CDR1 MNHNY and CDR2 SVGAGI (reference sequence). The CDR3 bases are TGTGCCAGCAGTCAAAAAGCGGGAGGCTACACCTTC. Protein product: CASSQKAGGYTF.

This chain connects TRBV28 to TRBJ2-3, with a weak D call TRBD2 (5 bases). The CDR3 is 16 amino acids. Trimming pared 5 bases from V and 1 base from J, leaving 16 bases between. Germline loops: CDR1 MDHEN, CDR2 SYDVKM. The CDR3 region has the DNA TGTGCCAGCAGTGCGAATCGGGATTCGGGCACAGATACGCAGTATTTT. Amino acid sequence: CASSANRDSGTDTQYF.

This chain links TRBV29-1 with TRBJ2-1; TRBD2 matches at 7 bases. Germline CDR1 and CDR2: SQVTM and ANQGSEA. Unmatched junction bases numbered 9, after V lost 7 bases and J lost 3 bases. This CDR3 spans 14 amino acids. CDR3 protein: CSAWGGSDYNEQFF. CDR3 sequence (DNA): TGCAGCGCGTGGGGCGGGAGTGACTACAATGAGCAGTTCTTC.

The V gene is TRBV18, the J gene TRBJ1-3, with D unclear. Germline V lookup: CDR1 KGHSH, CDR2 LQKENI. V lost 3 bases and J lost 4, with 7 bases in between. The CDR3 spans 13 residues. Written as DNA, the CDR3 is TGTGCCAGCTCACCTAAAGGGGGAAACACCATATATTTT. Translated, it gives CASSPKGGNTIYF.

The count of this clone is one. Written as DNA, the CDR3 is TGTGCCAGCAGCCCAAGTAGACCCGGGGAGCTGTTTTTT. Its protein is CASSPSRPGELFF. The chain carries TRBV6-6 and TRBJ2-2, with D unresolved. The CDR3 has 13 amino acids. The germline V gene encodes CDR1 MNHNY and CDR2 SVGAGI (reference sequence). Trimming removed 6 bases at V and 6 bases at J, with 11 bases between.

The gene calls are TRBV6-5 and TRBJ2-1, with TRBD1 identical over 8 bases. Germline loops: CDR1 MNHEY, CDR2 SVGAGI. Germline trimming cut 2 bases from V and 6 bases from J; bases unmatched to any gene: 6. The CDR3 runs 15 residues. CDR3 region: CASSYQTGAGNEQFF. DNA for the CDR3: TGTGCCAGCAGTTACCAGACAGGGGCCGGCAATGAGCAGTTCTTC.

CDR3 DNA sequence: TGTGCCAGTAGCACACAGGGAACCGGGGAGCTGTTTTTT. Its translation: CASSTQGTGELFF. The chain links TRBV19 to TRBJ2-2; D is possibly TRBD1 (6 bases). The CDR3 is 13 residues long. The germline gives CDR1 LNHDA, CDR2 SQIVND (reference sequence). V gave up 6 bases and J gave up 5 bases, with 10 bases separating them.

This clone has only one observation. The chain is built from TRBV28 and TRBJ1-2, with D perhaps matching TRBD1 (6 bases). The CDR3 consists of 15 residues. V was trimmed by 4 bases and J by 4 bases, leaving 16 bases between them. Germline CDR1 MDHEN, CDR2 SYDVKM. CDR3 nucleotide sequence: TGTGCCAGCAGTTCAGGGGCCCTTCCCCTCTATGGCTACACCTTC. Translation: CASSSGALPLYGYTF.

The genes are TRBV5-1 and TRBJ1-5; 7 bases fit TRBD1. The germline V gene encodes CDR1 SGHRS and CDR2 YFSETQ. J lost 5 bases, V lost 0 bases, and 5 bases had no gene match. The CDR3 consists of 15 residues. The CDR3 region is CASSLGGQPYQPQHF. CDR3 DNA sequence: TGCGCCAGCAGCTTGGGGGGACAGCCCTATCAGCCCCAGCATTTT.

The chain combines TRBV19 with TRBJ1-5; no firm D call. The CDR3 has 12 amino acids. Germline V lookup: CDR1 LNHDA, CDR2 SQIVND (reference sequence). Trimming removed 3 bases from V and 9 bases from J, with 9 bases in between. The CDR3 DNA sequence: TGTGCCAGTAGTATCCGTGTGGGGCCCCAGCATTTT. Encoded protein: CASSIRVGPQHF.

The chain employs TRBV7-3 and TRBJ1-1, with D hard to call. Germline loops: CDR1 SGHTA, CDR2 FQGTGA. The CDR3 totals 13 residues. V lost 5 bases to trimming and J lost 5 bases, with 12 bases between them. Here the CDR3 DNA reads TGTGCCAGCAGCCCCGGGAGAGAAACTGAAGCTTTCTTT. This codes for CASSPGRETEAFF.

This rearrangement joins TRBV5-1 to TRBJ2-3; D is uncertain. The CDR3 covers 15 residues. V was trimmed by 0 bases and J by 0 bases, leaving 8 bases between them. CDR1 SGHRS and CDR2 YFSETQ come from the germline V gene. The CDR3 protein is CASSLAASSTDTQYF. In DNA, the CDR3 is TGCGCCAGCAGCTTGGCGGCTTCTAGCACAGATACGCAGTATTTT.

The V and J genes are TRBV5-1 and TRBJ1-2, with 11 bases identical to TRBD1. The CDR3 is 15 amino acids. CDR1 and CDR2 from the germline V gene are SGHRS and YFSETQ. With 2 bases clipped from V and 4 bases from J, the junction kept 4 bases outside the gene matches. DNA for the CDR3: TGCGCCAGCAGCTTACGGGACAGGGGGTCCTATGGCTACACCTTC. Protein product: CASSLRDRGSYGYTF.

The chain carries TRBV5-6 and TRBJ1-1; D unclear. The V end was cut by 0 bases, the J end by 6 bases, with 9 bases between. This CDR3 is built from 13 residues. Looked up from germline, CDR1 is SGHDT and CDR2 is YYEEEE. The CDR3 loop reads CASSLGGFPEAFF. The CDR3 DNA is TGTGCCAGCAGCTTGGGAGGGTTCCCTGAAGCTTTCTTT.